This TCR beta chain stems from a study of blood T cell repertoires in COVID-19. Background on the study: Whether acute or convalescent, the COVID-19 samples came from the United States, Italy and Spain.

Under the authors' procedure: Researchers report that nucleated cell counts were estimated from reference gene primer amplification. Repertoires were generated with immunoSEQ multiplex PCR, while TCRdb's copy carries only in-frame clones and drops some. V, J and clone size reflect that table, while D and trimming were determined from the DNA. The data contain fewer than 600,000 clones, approximately 92% of them singletons. The CDR3 totals 16 residues. V dropped 4 bases and J dropped 2 bases, with 15 bases sitting between them. Per the germline V gene, CDR1 is KGHDR and CDR2 is SFDVKD. The sample comprised peripheral blood. The chain employs TRBV24-1 and TRBJ2-3, with D tentatively TRBD1 (5 bases). The TCR originated in a man between 18 and 35 years old with COVID-19, enrolled during active disease. The CDR3 here is CATSDGQGLVTDTQYF. DNA for the CDR3: TGTGCCACCAGTGACGGGCAGGGTTTAGTCACAGATACGCAGTATTTT.